The 32 T cell receptor beta chains listed next were all sequenced from one sample in a study of blood T cells in healthy people across ages. A second PCR of about 7 to 12 cycles used a sample-barcoded 5' primer and a J-beta primer mix. TCRdb re-derived calls from the 5' RACE reads in MiXCR, one entry per CDR3 protein. The sample consists of around 870,000 distinct CDR3 sequences, more than 25% of them appearing once. Source material: blood. The receptors come from a woman of 80 years or more in good health.

Details on this clonotype: It may be a read error: a sequence one base away is much more abundant. The chain recombines TRBV28 with TRBJ2-7; 7 bases agree with TRBD1. Germline V lookup: CDR1 MDHEN, CDR2 SYDVKM. The CDR3 is made up of 16 amino acids. The CDR3 DNA is TGTACCAGCAAAGGGACAGCCAGTTGGAGCTCCTACGAGCAGTACTTC. This codes for CTSKGTASWSSYEQYF.

This clonotype was detected ten times or more. The rearrangement uses TRBV10-1 and TRBJ2-1; D perhaps matches TRBD2 (7 bases). From germline, CDR1 is WNHNN and CDR2 SYGVQD (reference sequence). This CDR3 comprises 16 residues. V was trimmed by 1 base and J by 1 base, leaving 11 bases between them. CDR3 bases: TGCGCCAGCAGTGAGTTGCGGGGGCTTTCCTACAATGAGCAGTTCTTC. Protein sequence: CASSELRGLSYNEQFF.

This clonotype has a single count. V and J are TRBV11-3 and TRBJ2-3; 8 bases agree with TRBD2. The CDR3 contains 15 residues. Germline trimming cut 2 bases from V and 7 bases from J; bases unmatched to any gene: 8. Germline CDR1 reads SGHNT; CDR2 reads YENEEA. Here the CDR3 reads CASSLSSSGWNTQYF. The DNA for the CDR3 is TGTGCCAGCAGCTTAAGTTCTAGCGGGTGGAATACGCAGTATTTT.

This clonotype appeared many times. The V call is TRBV2, the J call TRBJ2-3; no clear D. Germline values: CDR1 SNHLY, CDR2 FYNNEI. CDR3 length equals 15 residues. V was cut by 8 bases and J by 0 bases, with 15 bases left in between. The CDR3 protein is CASHLRRSSTDTQYF. The CDR3 nucleotides are TGTGCCAGCCACTTGAGGCGATCTAGCACAGATACGCAGTATTTT.

The chain uses TRBV29-1 and TRBJ2-1, with TRBD1 identical over 9 bases. The CDR3 length is 15 residues. Germline V gives CDR1 SQVTM, CDR2 ANQGSEA. V was pared by 6 bases and J by 2 bases, with 8 bases of the junction left unmatched. CDR3 protein: CSVTPGQGPYNEQFF. CDR3 nucleotide sequence: TGCAGCGTGACTCCGGGACAGGGTCCCTACAATGAGCAGTTCTTC.

This clonotype has just a few counts. Since a much larger clone is just one base distant, this may be a read error. This chain connects TRBV28 to TRBJ2-7; D gene uncertain. CDR1 and CDR2 from the germline V gene are MDHEN and SYDVKM. Trimming pared 5 bases from V and 3 bases from J, leaving 14 bases between. The CDR3 length is 14 residues. CDR3 in amino acids: CASSPCPINYEQYF. The CDR3, as DNA: TGTGCCAGCAGTCCTTGTCCGATCAACTACGAGCAGTACTTC.

This chain connects TRBV20-1 to TRBJ1-4; D is perhaps TRBD1 (6 bases). CDR3 size: 14 residues. The V gene lost 5 bases and the J gene lost 3 bases, with 13 bases spanning the gap. CDR1 and CDR2 from the germline V gene are DFQATT and SNEGSKA (reference sequence). The CDR3 DNA is TGCAGTGCTTCCGACAGGAGGTCTAATGAAAAACTGTTTTTT. Translation gives CSASDRRSNEKLFF.

This clonotype was seen only a few times. A read error may be the cause here, since a much bigger clone is one base away. The chain employs TRBV7-2 and TRBJ2-3; possible D gene TRBD2, 5 bases. The CDR3 length is 13 residues. Germline lookup yields CDR1 SGHTA and CDR2 FQGNSA. CDR3 residues: CANSLLGSDTQYF. CDR3 in DNA: TGTGCCAACAGCTTACTAGGGTCTGATACGCAGTATTTT.

This clonotype was counted a single time. A much larger clone is a single base away; this may be a read error. The rearrangement links TRBV18 to TRBJ2-1; 7 bases align to TRBD2. This CDR3 has 15 amino acids. From germline, CDR1 is KGHSH and CDR2 LQKENI. The CDR3 region is CAGSPVTSPYNEQFF. The CDR3 DNA follows: TGTGCCGGCTCACCAGTGACTAGCCCTTACAATGAGCAGTTCTTC.

The genes are TRBV12-3 or TRBV12-4 and TRBJ2-5, with a weak D call TRBD2 (6 bases). This CDR3 contains 14 residues. The V end lost 6 bases, the J end lost 1 base, and 12 bases lay between the germline ends. CDR3 residues: CASSRAGIQETQYF. CDR3 coding DNA: TGTGCCAGCAGCCGGGCGGGGATCCAAGAGACCCAGTACTTC.

This clonotype was picked up a small number of times. The chain is built from TRBV11-2 and TRBJ1-4; D is ambiguous. The CDR3 is 15 amino acids. The ends were cut back, 1 base at V and 5 bases at J, with 11 bases in the middle. The germline gives CDR1 SGHAT, CDR2 FQNNGV. CDR3 in DNA: TGTGCCAGCAGCTTAGGGTCTCAGTTAAATGAAAAACTGTTTTTT. Its protein is CASSLGSQLNEKLFF.

Remarks on this clonotype: A read error may be the cause here, since a much bigger clone is one base away. The chain links TRBV6-2 or TRBV6-3 to TRBJ2-1; tentatively, D is TRBD1 or TRBD2 (5 bases each). Germline V gene lookup returns CDR1 MNHEY and CDR2 SVGEGT. V dropped 6 bases and J dropped 12 bases, with 12 bases sitting between them. This CDR3 has 11 amino acids. CDR3 nucleotide sequence: TGTGCCAGCAGGAGAGGGACGGGGCAGTTCTTC. Its protein product is CASRRGTGQFF.

V is TRBV19 and J is TRBJ2-2; D gene ambiguous. Deletions cut 10 bases from V and 6 bases from J, with 12 bases between. The germline gives CDR1 LNHDA, CDR2 SQIVND (reference sequence). CDR3 length: 12 amino acids. The CDR3 loop reads CATTAGPGELFF. CDR3 in DNA: TGTGCCACGACCGCTGGTCCCGGGGAGCTGTTTTTT.

To note about this clonotype: One end of the junction fails to match germline, which may point to a read error. V is TRBV9 and J is TRBJ1-2; D might be TRBD1 (5 bases). This CDR3 has 14 amino acids. Germline V gives CDR1 SGDLS, CDR2 YYNGEE. The CDR3 DNA sequence: TGTGCCAGCAGAGTAGCCGGGGCGATAAATGGCTACACCTTC. The encoded protein is CASRVAGAINGYTF.

This clonotype was recorded many times. The chain employs TRBV11-2 and TRBJ2-1; D gene uncertain. This CDR3 spans 13 amino acids. Per germline, CDR1 SGHAT and CDR2 FQNNGV. V was clipped by 3 bases and J by 10 bases, with 13 bases between them. CDR3 DNA: TGTGCCAGCAGCTTTGGCCAGTTGGAGGAGCAGTTCTTC. Amino acid sequence: CASSFGQLEEQFF.

This clonotype has at least ten counts. The V and J genes are TRBV4-3 and TRBJ1-6; tentatively, D is TRBD1 (5 bases). The length of the CDR3 is 14 residues. Trimming shortened V by 1 base and J by 9 bases, and 10 bases separated the two germline ends. Germline CDR1 reads LGHNA; CDR2 reads YSLEER. CDR3 bases: TGCGCCAGCAGCCAAGGACAGAGAGGTTCACCCCTCCACTTT. Translation gives CASSQGQRGSPLHF.

V gene TRBV5-1 combines with J gene TRBJ2-2; 9 bases match TRBD2. This CDR3 has 15 residues. The V gene's germline CDR1 is SGHRS and CDR2 YFSETQ. V shed 1 base, J shed 4 bases, and the junction held 2 bases outside the gene matches. The CDR3 nucleotides read TGCGCCAGCAGCTTGCTAGCGGGGAGCACCGGGGAGCTGTTTTTT. Its translation: CASSLLAGSTGELFF.

CDR3 amino acids: CASRTKNIQYF. The CDR3 nucleotides are TGTGCCAGCCGGACCAAAAACATTCAGTACTTC. This chain uses TRBV6-6 with TRBJ2-4; the D is unclear. The length of the CDR3 is 11 residues. The V gene's germline CDR1 is MNHNY and CDR2 SVGAGI (reference sequence). Trimming left V 8 bases short and J 2 bases short, with 4 bases between.

The CDR3 coding sequence is TGTGCCAGCAGCTTAAATACAAGGAACGATGGCTACACCTTC. The encoded protein is CASSLNTRNDGYTF. The chain couples TRBV7-9 to TRBJ1-2; D gene unclear. The CDR3 is made up of 14 amino acids. Per germline, CDR1 SEHNR and CDR2 FQNEAQ (reference sequence). V was shortened by 2 bases and J by 6 bases, with 13 bases between the two germline ends.

This clonotype was recorded many times. The V gene is TRBV3-1, the J gene TRBJ1-2; TRBD1 is a possible D gene (5 bases). The CDR3 runs 14 residues. Germline values: CDR1 LGHDT, CDR2 YNNKEL (reference sequence). The germline V and J ends were trimmed by 3 bases and 5 bases, with 13 bases remaining between them. The CDR3 DNA reads as TGTGCCAGCAGCCACTTGGGGACGGAATATGGCTACACCTTC. This sequence encodes CASSHLGTEYGYTF.

Concerning this clonotype itself: A much larger clone differs from this one at a single base, so this may be a read error. The chain carries TRBV20-1 and TRBJ1-5, with a possible D match to TRBD1 (6 bases). Germline lookup yields CDR1 DFQATT and CDR2 SNEGSKA (reference sequence). The length of the CDR3 is 13 residues. V lost 5 bases and J lost 5, with 13 bases in between. The CDR3 reads CSAGGTSYQPQHF. For the CDR3, the DNA is TGCAGTGCTGGCGGGACATCGTATCAGCCCCAGCATTTT.

This clonotype was seen ten or more times. CDR3 protein: CASSPRADTPNYGYTF. CDR3 nucleotide sequence: TGTGCCAGCTCACCACGGGCGGATACCCCTAACTATGGCTACACCTTC. The chain has TRBV18 and TRBJ1-2; D gene ambiguous. The germline V gene encodes CDR1 KGHSH and CDR2 LQKENI. Trimming took 1 base from V and 0 from J, leaving 12 bases between them. There are 16 residues in the CDR3.

Remarks on this clonotype: The junction differs from germline at one of its ends, possibly a read error. The gene calls are TRBV5-1 and TRBJ1-4; the D is unclear. The CDR3 covers 13 residues. CDR1 is SGHRS, CDR2 YFSETQ, per germline. The CDR3 DNA follows: TGCGCCAGCAGCCTTCGGTATAATGAAAAACGGTTTTTT. It specifies CASSLRYNEKRFF.

This clonotype was counted many times. The chain uses TRBV7-9 and TRBJ1-2; no reliable D call. V was trimmed by 5 bases and J by 8 bases, leaving 12 bases between them. Germline V gene sequence: CDR1 SEHNR, CDR2 FQNEAQ (reference sequence). The CDR3 totals 12 residues. The CDR3 region has the DNA TGTGCCAGCAGCCTTTTCCCCCAGGGCTACACCTTC. Its protein is CASSLFPQGYTF.

This clonotype was detected only a few times. V is TRBV6-2 or TRBV6-3 and J is TRBJ1-5; tentatively, D is TRBD1 (6 bases). The CDR3 length is 15 residues. The V gene's germline CDR1 is MNHEY and CDR2 SVGEGT. V lost 5 bases to trimming and J lost 1 base, with 12 bases between them. The CDR3 coding sequence is TGTGCCAGCAGTAAACCAGGGGCCAGCAATCAGCCCCAGCATTTT. Its translation is CASSKPGASNQPQHF.

This clonotype has just a few counts. A much larger clone differs by one base, so this may be a read error. This chain joins TRBV7-9 and TRBJ2-1; D tentatively fits TRBD1 or TRBD2 (7 bases each). The better agreement between TRBJ2-7 and the DNA end casts doubt on the J call. Looked up from germline, CDR1 is SEHNR and CDR2 is FQNEAQ (reference sequence). CDR3 length: 16 residues. In nucleotides, the CDR3 is TGTGCCAGCAGCCCTCGGGCAGGGGGGGTTTACAATGAGCAGTACTTC. Translated, it gives CASSPRAGGVYNEQYF.

This chain joins TRBV4-3 and TRBJ2-1; 10 bases line up with TRBD2. CDR3 length: 13 residues. Germline V CDR1 and CDR2: LGHNA, YSLEER. The J segment lost 10 bases and the V segment lost 5 bases, leaving 5 bases of the junction unmatched. Here the CDR3 DNA reads TGCGCCAGCAGCTCTCGGACTAGCGGCGAGCAGTTCTTC. This codes for CASSSRTSGEQFF.

Concerning this clonotype: A much larger clone lies one base from this, so it may be a read error. The chain employs TRBV5-4 and TRBJ2-5, with 10 bases that match TRBD2. The CDR3 loop spans 15 amino acids. V dropped 1 base and J dropped 7; count of bases not matched to a gene: 7. Germline CDR1 and CDR2: SGHNT and YYREEE (reference sequence). CDR3 in amino acids: CASSLSGGAVGTQYF. CDR3 bases: TGTGCCAGCAGCTTGAGCGGGGGGGCAGTAGGGACCCAGTACTTC.

The chain combines TRBV18 with TRBJ2-3; D not resolved. Germline assignment: CDR1 KGHSH and CDR2 LQKENI. This CDR3 is built from 12 residues. V lost 4 bases and J 4 bases, leaving 6 bases between the germline ends. The CDR3 is CASSREADTQYF. CDR3 in DNA: TGTGCCAGCTCACGAGAGGCAGATACGCAGTATTTT.

Many counts were recorded for this clonotype. This rearrangement joins TRBV20-1 to TRBJ2-7, with TRBD2 as a possible D gene (5 bases). Trimming took 5 bases from V and 3 from J, leaving 20 bases between them. Germline CDR1 and CDR2: DFQATT and SNEGSKA (reference sequence). CDR3 length: 15 amino acids. The CDR3 reads CSALLPTRGFYEQYF. In DNA, the CDR3 is TGCAGTGCTCTCCTTCCCACCAGAGGGTTCTACGAGCAGTACTTC.

This clonotype was seen at least ten times. The V call is TRBV7-2, the J call TRBJ2-3; D is unclear. Trimming shortened V by 3 bases and J by 2 bases, and 9 bases separated the two germline ends. The CDR3 has 14 residues. From germline, CDR1 is SGHTA and CDR2 FQGNSA. The CDR3 DNA reads as TGTGCCAGCAGCTTCTTTGGTATCACAGATACGCAGTATTTT. This sequence encodes CASSFFGITDTQYF.

This clonotype occurred a few times. V and J are TRBV20-1 and TRBJ1-1; TRBD1 matches at 8 bases. J lost 1 base, V lost 6 bases, and 4 bases had no gene match. Per germline, CDR1 DFQATT and CDR2 SNEGSKA (reference sequence). The CDR3 has 13 residues. CDR3: CSAETGGNTEAFF. CDR3 DNA: TGCAGTGCCGAAACAGGGGGGAACACTGAAGCTTTCTTT.